This entry lists 15 T cell receptor beta chains sequenced from one sample in a study of CD8+CD57+ T cells in acquired aplastic anemia (dated by TCRdb to 2016 to 2019). The reads were generated on an Illumina HiSeq 2000. Genomic DNA was used as template for profiling of TCR beta VDJ combinations and CDR3 sequences. The public reads were reprocessed in TCRdb via fastp at Q25 and MiXCR, keeping in-frame beta chains. A single entry per CDR3 protein holds the most common genes and DNA from its merged rows. Within this sample are roughly 180,000 distinct CDR3 sequences, with 64% of them counted one time only. The ten largest clones add up to around 46% of the sample. Sequencing input: sorted CD4+, CD8+, or CD8+CD57+ T cells (not recorded which) from PBMCs. The source is a human donor with severe aplastic anemia or a healthy control (not recorded which).

V is TRBV7-3 and J is TRBJ1-6; D remains ambiguous. This CDR3 is 15 amino acids long. V gave up 4 bases and J gave up 7 bases, with 14 bases separating them. CDR1 is SGHTA, CDR2 FQGTGA, per germline. The CDR3 DNA reads as TGTGCCAGCAGCTCGACCAGGACGGGAAATTCACCCCTCCACTTT. It specifies CASSSTRTGNSPLHF.

The genes are TRBV7-3 and TRBJ1-2; D gene unclear. Germline assignment: CDR1 SGHTA and CDR2 FQGTGA. V was pared by 4 bases and J by 0 bases, with 12 bases between. CDR3 length: 15 amino acids. CDR3 sequence reads: CASSSRTETNYGYTF. CDR3 DNA: TGTGCCAGCAGCTCCCGGACGGAGACTAACTATGGCTACACCTTC.

The table lists this clonotype with many counts. The V call is TRBV12-5, the J call TRBJ2-7, with 7 bases matching TRBD1. The CDR3 covers 14 residues. Germline values: CDR1 LGHNT, CDR2 FRNRAP. The V and J ends lost 1 base and 8 bases, in that order; junction bases with no gene match: 8. The CDR3 here is CASGLGQGDMKQYF. CDR3 DNA: TGTGCTAGTGGTTTGGGTCAGGGGGACATGAAGCAGTACTTC. Supplemented by reference TRBV12-5 and TRBJ2-7, the full variable domain reads DARVTQTPRHKVTEMGQEVTMRCQPILGHNTVFWYRQTMMQGLELLAYFRNRAPLDDSGMPKDRFSAEMPDATLATLKIQPSEPRDSAVYFCASGLGQGDMKQYFGPGTRLTVT.

This chain joins TRBV7-9 and TRBJ2-7, with D possibly being TRBD2 (6 bases). The germline CDR1 and CDR2 sequences are SEHNR and FQNEAQ (reference sequence). V was pared by 0 bases and J by 0 bases, with 9 bases between. The CDR3 sequence is 15 residues long. CDR3 amino acids: CASSLAGGLSYEQYF. CDR3 in DNA: TGTGCCAGCAGCTTAGCGGGAGGACTCTCCTACGAGCAGTACTTC. Full variable domain (remainder filled in from reference TRBV7-9 and TRBJ2-7): DTGVSQNPRHKITKRGQNVTFRCDPISEHNRLYWYRQTLGQGPEFLTYFQNEAQLEKSRLLSDRFSAERPKGSFSTLEIQRTEQGDSAMYLCASSLAGGLSYEQYFGPGTRLTVT.

This clonotype appeared many times. This chain joins TRBV2 and TRBJ2-2, with TRBD2 matching 14 bases. The V segment lost 6 bases and the J segment 6 bases; nucleotides outside the gene matches: 6. This CDR3 region has 16 residues. CDR1 SNHLY and CDR2 FYNNEI come from the germline V gene. The CDR3, as DNA: TGTGCCAGCAGGGGGACTAGCGGGGGATTGGCCGGGGAGCTGTTTTTT. Translated, it gives CASRGTSGGLAGELFF.

This rearrangement joins TRBV20-1 to TRBJ2-1, with 14 bases fitting TRBD2. Looked up from germline, CDR1 is DFQATT and CDR2 is SNEGSKA (reference sequence). The CDR3 is made up of 16 amino acids. The ends lost 5 bases at V and 6 bases at J; junction bases unmatched: 9. CDR3 DNA sequence: TGCAGTGCTCAAGGACCGGGACTAGCGGGAGTCAATGAGCAGTTCTTC. Protein product: CSAQGPGLAGVNEQFF.

The chain links TRBV10-2 to TRBJ1-2; D perhaps matches TRBD1 (6 bases). Trimming took off 6 bases at V and 4 bases at J, with 18 bases between the two ends. The CDR3 sequence is 15 residues long. Germline-derived CDR1 and CDR2 are WSHSY and SAAADI. The DNA for the CDR3 is TGCGCCAGCAGAGGGCTGGCAGGGGCTGTCTATGGCTACACCTTC. Amino acids: CASRGLAGAVYGYTF.

This sequence joins TRBV5-6 and TRBJ2-7, with D possibly matching TRBD2 (6 bases). This CDR3 has 15 amino acids. Germline assignment: CDR1 SGHDT and CDR2 YYEEEE. Trimming cost V 4 bases and J 3 bases, with 17 bases left between them. CDR3 protein: CASSPSMGRNYEQYF. The DNA for the CDR3 is TGTGCCAGCAGCCCCTCCATGGGGAGGAACTACGAGCAGTACTTC.

This chain links TRBV29-1 with TRBJ1-1, with unresolved D. The CDR3 sequence is 12 residues long. From germline, CDR1 is SQVTM and CDR2 ANQGSEA. Trimming took 4 bases from V and 4 from J, leaving 10 bases between them. This chain's CDR3 is CSVVEVGTEAFF. The CDR3 DNA reads TGCAGCGTTGTGGAAGTGGGCACTGAAGCTTTCTTT.

In regard to this clonotype: This clone may be a read error of a much larger clone one base away. The chain employs TRBV6-5 and TRBJ2-5; D may be TRBD2 (5 bases). V lost 2 bases to trimming and J lost 1 base, with 8 bases between them. This CDR3 has 14 amino acids. Germline values: CDR1 MNHEY, CDR2 SVGAGI. CDR3 bases: TGTGCCAGCAGTTACCCGGACTTCCAAGAGACCCAGTACTTC. Its translation: CASSYPDFQETQYF.

This clonotype was counted many times. The chain joins TRBV6-1 to TRBJ2-1; 11 bases are a match to TRBD1. This CDR3 has 14 residues. Losses at the gene ends were 1 base for V and 8 bases for J; bases not matched to a gene: 1. CDR1 is MNHNS and CDR2 is SASEGT in the germline V gene. This CDR3 reads CASSEGTGGDEQFF. CDR3 sequence (DNA): TGTGCCAGCAGTGAAGGGACAGGGGGCGATGAGCAGTTCTTC.

This chain uses TRBV5-5 with TRBJ2-7; tentatively, D is TRBD1 (5 bases). Looked up from germline, CDR1 is SGHKS and CDR2 is YYEKEE (reference sequence). The CDR3 totals 13 residues. The V end lost 5 bases, the J end lost 7 bases, and 16 bases lay between the germline ends. CDR3 nucleotide sequence: TGTGCCAGCAGTTCGGATAGGGGTGGAGAGCAGTACTTC. Encoded protein: CASSSDRGGEQYF.

The chain combines TRBV10-1 with TRBJ2-2; possibly TRBD2 for D (5 bases). The CDR3 runs to 13 residues. CDR1 is WNHNN, CDR2 SYGVQD, per germline (reference sequence). V lost 10 bases and J lost 7, with 16 bases in between. The chain's CDR3 is CAKTDFRVGELFF. The CDR3 coding sequence is TGCGCCAAAACGGACTTTCGGGTCGGGGAGCTGTTTTTT.

This clonotype was observed a few times. The chain is built from TRBV25-1 and TRBJ1-6, with D possibly TRBD1 on 6 matching bases. Germline-derived CDR1 and CDR2 are MGHDK and SYGVNS. This CDR3 spans 16 amino acids. V was shortened by 6 bases and J by 8 bases, with 20 bases between the two germline ends. The CDR3 region has the DNA TGTGCCAGCAGCGACGGACAGCGACTGTTTTATTCACCCCTCCACTTT. It encodes CASSDGQRLFYSPLHF.

This sequence joins TRBV29-1 and TRBJ2-7, with 8 bases identical to TRBD1. The CDR3 consists of 13 residues. The germline gives CDR1 SQVTM, CDR2 ANQGSEA. Unmatched junction bases numbered 9, after V lost 8 bases and J lost 3 bases. The CDR3 nucleotides are TGCAGCCAAGGGACAGGATGGGACTACGAGCAGTACTTC. This codes for CSQGTGWDYEQYF.